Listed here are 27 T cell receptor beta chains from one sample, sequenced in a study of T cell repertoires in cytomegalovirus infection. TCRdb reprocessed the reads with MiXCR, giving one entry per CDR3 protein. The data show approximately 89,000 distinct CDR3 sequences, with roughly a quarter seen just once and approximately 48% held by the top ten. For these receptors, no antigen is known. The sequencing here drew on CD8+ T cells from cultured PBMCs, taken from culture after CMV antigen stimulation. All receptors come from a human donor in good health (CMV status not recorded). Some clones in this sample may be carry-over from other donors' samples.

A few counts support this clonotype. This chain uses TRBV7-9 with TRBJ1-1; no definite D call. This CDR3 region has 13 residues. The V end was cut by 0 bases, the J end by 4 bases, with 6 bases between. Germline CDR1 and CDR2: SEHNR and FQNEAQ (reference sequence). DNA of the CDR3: TGTGCCAGCAGCTTAGCGATCGGCACTGAAGCTTTCTTT. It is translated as CASSLAIGTEAFF.

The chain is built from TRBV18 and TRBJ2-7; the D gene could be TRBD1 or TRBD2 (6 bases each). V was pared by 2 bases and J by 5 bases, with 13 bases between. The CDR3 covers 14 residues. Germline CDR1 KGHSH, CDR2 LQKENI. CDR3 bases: TGTGCCAGCTCACCAAAGGACCGGGGGCACGAGCAGTACTTC. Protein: CASSPKDRGHEQYF.

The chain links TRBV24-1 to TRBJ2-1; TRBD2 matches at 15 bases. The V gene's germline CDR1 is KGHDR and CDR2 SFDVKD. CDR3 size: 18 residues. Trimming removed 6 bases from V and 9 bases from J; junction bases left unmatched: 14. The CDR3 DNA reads TGTGCCACCAGTACAGGGTGGACTAGCGGGGGGGCAGGGATTGAGCAGTTCTTC. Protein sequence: CATSTGWTSGGAGIEQFF.

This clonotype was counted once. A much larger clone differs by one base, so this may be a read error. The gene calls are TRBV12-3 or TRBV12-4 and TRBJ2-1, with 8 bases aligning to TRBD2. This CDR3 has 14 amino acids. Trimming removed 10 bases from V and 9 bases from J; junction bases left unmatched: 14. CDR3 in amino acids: CANKSLAGSPEQFF. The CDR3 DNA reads TGTGCCAACAAATCTTTAGCGGGATCCCCTGAGCAGTTCTTC.

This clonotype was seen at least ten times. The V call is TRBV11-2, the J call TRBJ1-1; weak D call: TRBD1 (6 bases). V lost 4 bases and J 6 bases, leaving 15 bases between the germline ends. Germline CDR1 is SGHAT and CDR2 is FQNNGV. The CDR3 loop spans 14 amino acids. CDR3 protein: CASSSPMDRAEAFF. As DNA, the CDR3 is TGTGCCAGCAGCTCCCCGATGGACAGAGCTGAAGCTTTCTTT.

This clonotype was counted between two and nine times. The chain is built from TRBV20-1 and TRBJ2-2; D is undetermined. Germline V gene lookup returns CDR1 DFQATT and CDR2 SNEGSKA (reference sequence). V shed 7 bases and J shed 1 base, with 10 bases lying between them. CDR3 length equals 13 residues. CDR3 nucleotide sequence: TGCAGTGGATACGATTTGAACACCGGGGAGCTGTTTTTT. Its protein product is CSGYDLNTGELFF.

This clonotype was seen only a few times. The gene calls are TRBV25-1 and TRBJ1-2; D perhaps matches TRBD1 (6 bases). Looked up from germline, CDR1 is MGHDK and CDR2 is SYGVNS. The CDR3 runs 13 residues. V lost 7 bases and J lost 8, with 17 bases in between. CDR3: CASKGGWGDGYTF. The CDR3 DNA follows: TGTGCCAGCAAGGGGGGATGGGGAGACGGCTACACCTTC.

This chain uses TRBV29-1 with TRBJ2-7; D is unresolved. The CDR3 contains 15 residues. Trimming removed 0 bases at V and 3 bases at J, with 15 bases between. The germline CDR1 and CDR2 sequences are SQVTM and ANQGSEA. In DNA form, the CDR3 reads TGCAGCGTTGAAGACGGCAACTCCCCGTACTACGAGCAGTACTTC. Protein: CSVEDGNSPYYEQYF.

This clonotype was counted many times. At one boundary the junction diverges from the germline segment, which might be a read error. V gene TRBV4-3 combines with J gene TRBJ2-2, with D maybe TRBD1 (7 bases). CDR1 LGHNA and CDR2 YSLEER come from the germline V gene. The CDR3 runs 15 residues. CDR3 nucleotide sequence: TGCGCCAGCAGCAAAGACAGGGACTACACCGGGGAGCTGTTTTTT. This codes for CASSKDRDYTGELFF.

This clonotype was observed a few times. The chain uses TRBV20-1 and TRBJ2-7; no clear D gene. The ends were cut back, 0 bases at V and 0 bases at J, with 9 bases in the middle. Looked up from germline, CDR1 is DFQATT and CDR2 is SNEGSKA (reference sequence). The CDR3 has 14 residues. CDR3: CSARDSKSSYEQYF. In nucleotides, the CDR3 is TGCAGTGCTAGAGATTCGAAGAGCTCCTACGAGCAGTACTTC.

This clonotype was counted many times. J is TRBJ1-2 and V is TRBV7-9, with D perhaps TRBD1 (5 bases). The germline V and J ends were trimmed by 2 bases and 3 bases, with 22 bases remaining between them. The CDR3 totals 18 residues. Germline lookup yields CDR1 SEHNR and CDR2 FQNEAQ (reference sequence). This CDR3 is CASSLSSQGRGKDYGYTF. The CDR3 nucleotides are TGTGCCAGCAGCTTATCATCGCAGGGAAGGGGCAAAGACTATGGCTACACCTTC.

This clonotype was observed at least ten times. The CDR3 sequence: CASSWIYDELFF. CDR3 coding DNA: TGTGCCAGTTCCTGGATCTACGACGAGCTGTTTTTT. The chain employs TRBV6-1 and TRBJ2-2; D unclear. Germline CDR1 MNHNS, CDR2 SASEGT. Trimming shortened V by 9 bases and J by 11 bases, and 16 bases separated the two germline ends. The CDR3 has 12 amino acids.

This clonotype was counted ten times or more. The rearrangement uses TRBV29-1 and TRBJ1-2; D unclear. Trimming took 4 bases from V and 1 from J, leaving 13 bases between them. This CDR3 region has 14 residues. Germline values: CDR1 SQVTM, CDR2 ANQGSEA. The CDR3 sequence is CSVVDTSFNYGYTF. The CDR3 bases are TGCAGCGTTGTAGACACCTCCTTTAACTATGGCTACACCTTC.

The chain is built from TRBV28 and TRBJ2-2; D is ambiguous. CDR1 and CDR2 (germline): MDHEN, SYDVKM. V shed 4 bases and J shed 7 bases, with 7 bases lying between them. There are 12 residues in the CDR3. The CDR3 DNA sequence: TGTGCCAGCAGTTCCCGTGGCGGGGAGCTGTTTTTT. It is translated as CASSSRGGELFF.

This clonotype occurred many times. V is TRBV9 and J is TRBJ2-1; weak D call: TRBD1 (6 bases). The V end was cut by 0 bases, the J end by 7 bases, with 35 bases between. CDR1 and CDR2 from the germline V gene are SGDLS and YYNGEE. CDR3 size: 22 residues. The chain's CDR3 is CASSVATRTEWTRTGLRNEQFF. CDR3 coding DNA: TGTGCCAGCAGCGTAGCTACTAGGACAGAGTGGACCCGAACAGGCCTACGGAATGAGCAGTTCTTC.

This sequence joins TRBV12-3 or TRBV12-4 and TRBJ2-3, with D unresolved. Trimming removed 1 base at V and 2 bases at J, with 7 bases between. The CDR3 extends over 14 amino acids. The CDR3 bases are TGTGCCAGCAGTTTAGGGACGGTCACAGATACGCAGTATTTT. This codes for CASSLGTVTDTQYF.

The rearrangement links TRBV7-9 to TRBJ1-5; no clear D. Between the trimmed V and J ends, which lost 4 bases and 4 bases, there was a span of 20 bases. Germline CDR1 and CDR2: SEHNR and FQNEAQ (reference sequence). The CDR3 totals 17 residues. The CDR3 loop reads CASSSEAQLRKNQPQHF. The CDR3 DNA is TGTGCCAGCAGCTCTGAGGCACAGTTAAGAAAGAATCAGCCCCAGCATTTT. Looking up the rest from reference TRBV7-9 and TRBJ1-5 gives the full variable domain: DTGVSQNPRHKITKRGQNVTFRCDPISEHNRLYWYRQTLGQGPEFLTYFQNEAQLEKSRLLSDRFSAERPKGSFSTLEIQRTEQGDSAMYLCASSSEAQLRKNQPQHFGDGTRLSIL.

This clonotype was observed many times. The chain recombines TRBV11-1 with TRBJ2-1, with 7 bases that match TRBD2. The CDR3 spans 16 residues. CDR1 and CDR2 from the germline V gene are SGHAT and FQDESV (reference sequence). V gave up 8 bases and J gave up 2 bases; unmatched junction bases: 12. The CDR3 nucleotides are TGTGCCAGCTCTCGGACTAGGGGTATTCCCTACAATGAGCAGTTCTTC. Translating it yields CASSRTRGIPYNEQFF.

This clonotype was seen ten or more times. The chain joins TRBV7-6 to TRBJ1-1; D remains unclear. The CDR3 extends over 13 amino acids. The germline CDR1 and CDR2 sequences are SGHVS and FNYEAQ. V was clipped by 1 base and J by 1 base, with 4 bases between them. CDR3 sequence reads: CASSLGQNTEAFF. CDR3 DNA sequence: TGTGCCAGCAGCTTAGGGCAGAACACTGAAGCTTTCTTT. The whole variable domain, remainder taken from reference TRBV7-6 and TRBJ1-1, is GAGVSQSPRYKVTKRGQDVALRCDPISGHVSLYWYRQALGQGPEFLTYFNYEAQQDKSGLPNDRFSAERPEGSISTLTIQRTEQRDSAMYRCASSLGQNTEAFFGQGTRLTVV.

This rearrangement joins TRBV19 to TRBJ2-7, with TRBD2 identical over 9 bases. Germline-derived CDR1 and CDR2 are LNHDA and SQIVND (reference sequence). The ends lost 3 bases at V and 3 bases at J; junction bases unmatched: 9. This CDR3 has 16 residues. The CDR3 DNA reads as TGTGCCAGTAGTATGACCCTAGCGGGAACATTCTACGAGCAGTACTTC. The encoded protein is CASSMTLAGTFYEQYF.

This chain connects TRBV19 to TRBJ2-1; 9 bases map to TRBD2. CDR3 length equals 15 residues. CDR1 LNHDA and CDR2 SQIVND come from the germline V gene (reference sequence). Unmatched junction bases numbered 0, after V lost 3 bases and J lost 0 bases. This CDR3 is CASSISGSSYNEQFF. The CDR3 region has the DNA TGTGCCAGTAGTATTAGCGGGAGCTCCTACAATGAGCAGTTCTTC.

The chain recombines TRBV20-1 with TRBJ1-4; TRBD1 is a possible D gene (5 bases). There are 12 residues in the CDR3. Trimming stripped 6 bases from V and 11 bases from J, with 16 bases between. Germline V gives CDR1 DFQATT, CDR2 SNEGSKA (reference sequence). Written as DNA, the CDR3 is TGCAGTGCCTTGACAGTAAAAGGGAAACTGTTTTTT. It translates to CSALTVKGKLFF.

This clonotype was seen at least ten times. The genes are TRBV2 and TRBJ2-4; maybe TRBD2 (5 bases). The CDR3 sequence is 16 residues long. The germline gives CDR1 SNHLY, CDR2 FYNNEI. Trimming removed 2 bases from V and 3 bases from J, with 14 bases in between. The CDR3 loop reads CASSEIGQEDKNIQYF. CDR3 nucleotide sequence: TGTGCCAGCAGTGAAATCGGCCAGGAGGACAAAAACATTCAGTACTTC.

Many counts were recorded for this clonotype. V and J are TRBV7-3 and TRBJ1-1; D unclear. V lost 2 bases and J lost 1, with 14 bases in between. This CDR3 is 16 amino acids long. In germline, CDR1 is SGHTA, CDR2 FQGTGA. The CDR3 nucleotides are TGTGCCAGCAGCTTAGGAGCCGGGTACCCGAACACTGAAGCTTTCTTT. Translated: CASSLGAGYPNTEAFF.

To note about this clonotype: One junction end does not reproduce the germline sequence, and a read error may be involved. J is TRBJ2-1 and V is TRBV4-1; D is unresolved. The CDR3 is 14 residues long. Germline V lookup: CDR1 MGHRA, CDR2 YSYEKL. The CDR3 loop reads CTSSTKDSGNEQFF. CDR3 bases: TGCACCAGCAGCACCAAGGATTCTGGCAATGAGCAGTTCTTC.

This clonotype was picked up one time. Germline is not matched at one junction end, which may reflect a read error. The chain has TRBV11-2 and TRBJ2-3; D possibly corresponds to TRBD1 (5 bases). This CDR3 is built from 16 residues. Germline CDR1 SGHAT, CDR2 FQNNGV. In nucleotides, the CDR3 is TGTGCCAGCAGCAGAGGAAACAGCCTTTCCACAGGTACGCAGTATTTT. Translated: CASSRGNSLSTGTQYF.

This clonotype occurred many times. The CDR3 here is CASSQGTTSSYNEQFF. CDR3 coding DNA: TGTGCCAGCAGCCAAGGGACAACCAGCTCCTACAATGAGCAGTTCTTC. This chain connects TRBV4-2 to TRBJ2-1, with D perhaps matching TRBD1 (5 bases). This CDR3 contains 16 residues. The germline V gene encodes CDR1 LGHNA and CDR2 YNFKEQ. The ends were cut back, 1 base at V and 0 bases at J, with 10 bases in the middle.